This is a list of T cell receptor beta chains from one sample in a study of blood T cell repertoires in COVID-19. The repertoire was sequenced with immunoSEQ multiplex PCR; TCRdb's copy has only in-frame clones and lacks some. The sample yields about 99,000 clones, 80% to 90% seen once. The specimen sequenced was peripheral blood. Every receptor here comes from a human donor in a cohort sampled during active COVID-19. CDR3s include the opening cysteine and the closing phenylalanine or tryptophan. A D gene is named only where the DNA matches it firmly. A clone size is listed for some rows: how often the clone was seen (once, few, many), or a class if it is expanded.

- - TRBJ2-2 18 TRBV10-1 TGCGCCAGCAGTGAGCCACCGGGACTGGGGATGAACACCGGGGAGCTGTTTTTT CASSEPPGLGMNTGELFF
- - TRBJ1-2 13 TRBV25-1 TGTGCCAGCAGTGGTGAAGCGGTCTATGGCTACACCTTC CASSGEAVYGYTF
TRBD2 - TRBJ2-1 14 TRBV11-3 TGTGCCAGCAGCTTGACTAGCGGGAACAATGAGCAGTTCTTC CASSLTSGNNEQFF
- - TRBJ2-7 12 TRBV3-1/TRBV3-2 TGTGCCAGCAGCCCCTCCTCCTACGAGCAGTACTTC CASSPSSYEQYF
- - TRBJ2-3 10 TRBV28 TGTGCCAGCAGCAGGCTTACGCAGTATTTT CASSRLTQYF
TRBD2 - TRBJ2-7 15 TRBV7-2 TGTGCCAGCAGCTTAGTTTCGGGGGGTAGCTACGAGCAGTACTTC CASSLVSGGSYEQYF
- - TRBJ1-1 15 TRBV15 TGTGCCACCAGCAGAGAGGGGGCGGGGAACACTGAAGCTTTCTTT CATSREGAGNTEAFF
TRBD1 - TRBJ2-7 17 TRBV27 TGTGCCAGCGGGTCCTACACTTGGACAGGGGGCAGCAGAGTGCAGTACTTC CASGSYTWTGGSRVQYF
TRBD2 - TRBJ2-3 15 TRBV6-5 TGTGCCAGCAGCAAAGCCTCTAGCGGCTCAGATACGCAGTATTTT CASSKASSGSDTQYF
TRBD1 - TRBJ1-5 16 TRBV6-5 TGTGCCAGCAGTTACTCCCCGGGACAGAGCAATCAGCCCCAGCATTTT CASSYSPGQSNQPQHF
- - TRBJ1-3 16 TRBV4-1 TGCGCCAGCAGCCCTACAGGGTCTGGCTCTGGAAACACCATATATTTT CASSPTGSGSGNTIYF
- - TRBJ1-5 15 TRBV29-1 TGCAGCGTCCTAATCGCCGGGGAACCCAATCAGCCCCAGCATTTT CSVLIAGEPNQPQHF
TRBD1 - TRBJ2-7 16 TRBV19 TGTGCCAGTACCCCTAGAAGGGGACAGCTGGGCGGGGAGCAGTACTTC CASTPRRGQLGGEQYF
TRBD1 few TRBJ2-3 15 TRBV29-1 TGCAGCGTTGAAAGGGGACAGGGTAGGACAGATACGCAGTATTTT CSVERGQGRTDTQYF
- - TRBJ1-2 14 TRBV29-1 TGCAGCGTTGCCCAGAGCGGGGGGAGCTATGGCTACACCTTC CSVAQSGGSYGYTF
TRBD1 - TRBJ2-1 17 TRBV4-2 TGTGCCAGCAGCCAAGGGGACAGGAGCGCTCTGTACAATGAGCAGTTCTTC CASSQGDRSALYNEQFF
TRBD2 - TRBJ2-3 16 TRBV3-1/TRBV3-2 TGTGCCAGCAGCCTAGCGGGAGGCGGGGGTACAGATACGCAGTATTTT CASSLAGGGGTDTQYF
TRBD1 - TRBJ1-1 17 TRBV5-1 TGCGCCAGCAGCCGGCTCGCGCCGGGACAGGGGAGGTCTGAAGCTTTCTTT CASSRLAPGQGRSEAFF
TRBD2 - TRBJ2-2 17 TRBV6-4 TGTGCCAGCAGTGAGAAGGGCCATAGCGGGGGAACCGGGGAGCTGTTTTTT CASSEKGHSGGTGELFF
- - TRBJ1-2 13 TRBV7-9 TGTGCCAGCAGCCTAGTAGGGGGCTATGGCTACACCTTC CASSLVGGYGYTF